The 21 T cell receptor beta chains in this list originate from one sample, sequenced in a study of identical twins. One entry per CDR3 protein, called by TCRdb with MiXCR from the 5' RACE reads. Of 460,000 or so distinct CDR3 sequences in the sample, 12% to 15% were seen once. This sample also belongs to another study, concerning yellow fever vaccine responses in identical twins.

The sample consisted of CD4+ T cells sorted from blood. These receptor sequences come from a woman under 30 in good health.

The chain employs TRBV30 and TRBJ2-4; D is ambiguous. The CDR3 has 13 amino acids. The germline CDR1 and CDR2 sequences are GTSNPN and SVGIG (reference sequence). Trimming cost V 1 base and J 4 bases, with 8 bases left between them. The CDR3 spells CAWSESKKNIQYF. For the CDR3, the DNA is TGTGCCTGGAGTGAGTCCAAAAAAAACATTCAGTACTTC.

CDR3 sequence: CASSPRGRNTDTQYF. The CDR3 bases are TGTGCCAGCAGCCCTAGGGGCAGGAACACAGATACGCAGTATTTT. The rearrangement joins TRBV7-8 to TRBJ2-3; tentatively, D is TRBD1 (5 bases). Germline V gene sequence: CDR1 SGHVS, CDR2 FQNEAQ. The CDR3 has 15 residues. V was clipped by 5 bases and J by 2 bases, with 14 bases between them.

This clonotype was seen a few times. This chain connects TRBV7-2 to TRBJ1-1, with a possible D match to TRBD1 (5 bases). V lost 0 bases to trimming and J lost 6 bases, with 11 bases between them. The germline CDR1 and CDR2 sequences are SGHTA and FQGNSA. The CDR3 has 14 residues. The CDR3 nucleotides are TGTGCCAGCAGCTTAGCGGGGCAGGGCTCTGAAGCTTTCTTT. Encoded protein: CASSLAGQGSEAFF.

This clonotype was observed a few times. The gene calls are TRBV28 and TRBJ2-1, with D perhaps TRBD2 (5 bases). The V gene lost 4 bases and the J gene lost 8 bases, with 18 bases spanning the gap. The V gene's germline CDR1 is MDHEN and CDR2 SYDVKM. This CDR3 comprises 15 residues. The CDR3 DNA reads TGTGCCAGCAGTTCCGATACTAGTCCGATCCATGAGCAGTTCTTC. Protein product: CASSSDTSPIHEQFF.

This clonotype was observed a handful of times. V gene TRBV20-1 combines with J gene TRBJ2-3; D is perhaps TRBD2 (7 bases). The CDR3 runs 14 residues. V was pared by 7 bases and J by 0 bases, with 14 bases between. CDR1 and CDR2 (germline): DFQATT, SNEGSKA (reference sequence). The CDR3 sequence: CSVWGGGSTDTQYF. The DNA of the CDR3 is TGCAGTGTTTGGGGAGGGGGAAGCACAGATACGCAGTATTTT.

The V and J genes are TRBV10-3 and TRBJ1-2; 12 nucleotides align to TRBD1. The CDR3 runs to 13 residues. Trimming cost V 7 bases and J 8 bases; bases outside gene matches: 5. Germline CDR1 is ENHRY and CDR2 is SYGVKD. In nucleotides, the CDR3 is TGTGCCATCACCGTGGGACAGGGGGCCGGCTACACCTTC. Translation: CAITVGQGAGYTF.

This clonotype was counted only a few times. The chain is built from TRBV9 and TRBJ2-7; 8 bases agree with TRBD2. Germline trimming cut 4 bases from V and 2 bases from J; bases unmatched to any gene: 11. The CDR3 is 16 residues long. CDR1 SGDLS and CDR2 YYNGEE come from the germline V gene. DNA for the CDR3: TGTGCCAGCAGCACCGGAAGCGGGGGCCGGGCCTACGAGCAGTACTTC. Protein: CASSTGSGGRAYEQYF.

This clonotype was seen only a few times. This chain connects TRBV20-1 to TRBJ2-6; D perhaps matches TRBD1 (6 bases). Germline CDR1 is DFQATT and CDR2 is SNEGSKA (reference sequence). The CDR3 contains 13 residues. The V end lost 6 bases, the J end lost 3 bases, and 9 bases lay between the germline ends. For the CDR3, the DNA is TGCAGTGCAAGCAGGGGTGGGGCCAACGTCCTGACTTTC. Its translation is CSASRGGANVLTF.

V and J are TRBV10-3 and TRBJ1-5; no clear D. Trimming cost V 6 bases and J 0 bases, with 6 bases left between them. The CDR3 sequence is 13 residues long. Germline-derived CDR1 and CDR2 are ENHRY and SYGVKD. The CDR3 loop is CAIRKTSNQPQHF. The CDR3 nucleotides read TGTGCCATCAGGAAAACTAGCAATCAGCCCCAGCATTTT.

The chain carries TRBV28 and TRBJ2-7; tentative D call: TRBD2 (5 bases). With 5 bases removed from V and 12 bases from J, the gap between germline ends came to 20 bases. The V gene's germline CDR1 is MDHEN and CDR2 SYDVKM. The length of the CDR3 is 13 residues. CDR3 sequence reads: CASSLLEGPGLYF. The DNA of the CDR3 is TGTGCCAGCAGTCTCCTCGAGGGCCCCGGGCTGTACTTC.

This clonotype was detected a few times. The chain has TRBV7-2 and TRBJ2-2; D may correspond to TRBD1 or TRBD2 (5 bases each). The CDR3 loop spans 17 amino acids. Germline assignment: CDR1 SGHTA and CDR2 FQGNSA. Trimming removed 5 bases at V and 7 bases at J, with 23 bases between. The DNA of the CDR3 is TGTGCCAGCAGCCCTCCCGGGACCCCTGTTCCTCACGGGGAGCTGTTTTTT. This gives the protein CASSPPGTPVPHGELFF. Together with reference TRBV7-2 and TRBJ2-2, the CDR3 gives the full variable domain: GAGVSQSPSNKVTEKGKDVELRCDPISGHTALYWYRQSLGQGLEFLIYFQGNSAPDKSGLPSDRFSAERTGGSVSTLTIQRTQQEDSAVYLCASSPPGTPVPHGELFFGEGSRLTVL.

This clonotype turned up a few times. The chain joins TRBV3-1 to TRBJ2-7; 7 positions agree with TRBD1. Germline V gene data show CDR1 as LGHDT and CDR2 as YNNKEL (reference sequence). Trimming took 5 bases from V and 3 from J; bases not matched to a gene: 10. The CDR3 sequence is 15 residues long. As DNA, the CDR3 is TGTGCCAGCAGCTCCTCCCGACAGGGAAACTACGAGCAGTACTTC. It encodes CASSSSRQGNYEQYF.

This clonotype has only a few counts. The chain joins TRBV7-3 to TRBJ2-3; D could derive from TRBD1 or TRBD2 (5 bases each). This CDR3 has 14 residues. Per the germline V gene, CDR1 is SGHTA and CDR2 is FQGTGA. Trimming took 2 bases from V and 2 from J, leaving 8 bases between them. In DNA, the CDR3 is TGTGCCAGCAGCTTACTAGGGACCACAGATACGCAGTATTTT. It is translated as CASSLLGTTDTQYF.

This chain links TRBV11-2 with TRBJ2-7; TRBD2 matches 12 bases. The CDR3 has 18 residues. The junction had 11 bases not matched to a gene; V was cut back by 4 bases and J by 1 base. Germline CDR1 and CDR2: SGHAT and FQNNGV. The CDR3: CASSWDREGLAGSYEQYF. The CDR3 coding sequence is TGTGCCAGCAGCTGGGACAGGGAAGGACTAGCGGGATCCTACGAGCAGTACTTC.

The chain joins TRBV29-1 to TRBJ2-2; 7 nucleotides agree with TRBD1. In germline, CDR1 is SQVTM, CDR2 ANQGSEA. The CDR3 consists of 13 residues. With V trimmed by 4 bases and J by 4 bases, 3 bases remained unmatched. CDR3 amino acids: CSVASGGTGELFF. DNA of the CDR3: TGCAGCGTTGCATCAGGGGGCACCGGGGAGCTGTTTTTT.

The chain combines TRBV7-3 with TRBJ2-5; D gene uncertain. The germline V gene encodes CDR1 SGHTA and CDR2 FQGTGA. The V gene lost 0 bases and the J gene lost 1 base, with 9 bases spanning the gap. This CDR3 contains 15 residues. CDR3 sequence (DNA): TGTGCCAGCAGCTTAACGTCCGGGCTCCAAGAGACCCAGTACTTC. It translates to CASSLTSGLQETQYF.

This chain connects TRBV28 to TRBJ2-1; 7 bases align to TRBD2. Germline V gene lookup returns CDR1 MDHEN and CDR2 SYDVKM. The CDR3 sequence is 14 residues long. V gave up 8 bases and J gave up 0 bases; unmatched junction bases: 4. CDR3 sequence: CASLPGGSYNEQFF. The CDR3, as DNA: TGTGCCAGCCTCCCGGGAGGCTCCTACAATGAGCAGTTCTTC.

This clonotype appeared a few times. V and J are TRBV12-3 or TRBV12-4 and TRBJ2-6; no reliable D call. The CDR3 has 16 amino acids. The V end lost 8 bases, the J end lost 0 bases, and 14 bases lay between the germline ends. In DNA form, the CDR3 reads TGTGCCAGCTCTCTGGGCAGAAGCTCTGGGGCCAACGTCCTGACTTTC. Protein sequence: CASSLGRSSGANVLTF.

The chain links TRBV29-1 to TRBJ1-2; D might be TRBD1 (5 bases). The CDR3 extends over 13 amino acids. Between the trimmed V and J ends, which lost 3 bases and 8 bases, there was a span of 16 bases. Germline V gene sequence: CDR1 SQVTM, CDR2 ANQGSEA. CDR3 region: CSVDNRPWGGYTF. CDR3 DNA: TGCAGCGTTGACAACAGGCCTTGGGGAGGCTACACCTTC.

This clonotype has a handful of counts. The V gene is TRBV4-2, the J gene TRBJ2-5, with 11 nucleotides matching TRBD1. Germline CDR1 reads LGHNA; CDR2 reads YNFKEQ. The V gene end was trimmed by 5 bases and the J gene end by 2 bases; junction bases not matched to a gene: 16. This CDR3 is built from 19 residues. The CDR3 loop reads CASSAQGTGGIDTQETQYF. DNA for the CDR3: TGTGCCAGCAGCGCCCAGGGGACAGGGGGGATAGATACTCAAGAGACCCAGTACTTC.

In its sample, this clonotype was seen a few times. J is TRBJ2-2 and V is TRBV10-2, with TRBD2 matching 9 bases. With V trimmed by 7 bases and J by 2 bases, 8 bases remained unmatched. Germline CDR1 WSHSY, CDR2 SAAADI. This CDR3 comprises 16 residues. The CDR3 DNA follows: TGCGCCAGCAATGTTAGACTAGCGGATAACACCGGGGAGCTGTTTTTT. Its translation: CASNVRLADNTGELFF.